A selection of T cell receptor beta chains follows, all from one sample in a study of tumor-infiltrating lymphocytes in primary liver carcinoma. TCRdb itself ran the multiplex PCR reads through MiXCR, one entry per CDR3 protein. The table shows a few hundred thousand distinct CDR3 sequences, with roughly 60% occurring only once. The material sequenced was peripheral blood. These receptors all stem from a woman aged 25 to 39 with primary liver carcinoma and hepatitis B virus infection. Each CDR3 is given with its conserved first and last residue. Fields, in order: J gene, clone size, V gene, D gene, CDR3 protein, CDR3 DNA. A D gene is named only where the DNA matches it firmly. Expanded clones get a size class; other rows say once, few or many, or leave the size out.

TRBJ1-1,many,TRBV6-5,.,CASSERVNTEAFF,TGTGCCAGCAGCGAAAGGGTGAACACTGAAGCTTTCTTT
TRBJ2-1,few,TRBV11-2,TRBD2,CANSSQLAGNNEQFF,TGTGCAAACAGCTCCCAACTAGCGGGGAACAATGAGCAGTTCTTC
TRBJ2-1,once,TRBV7-8,TRBD2,CASSLAPVRGEGYNEQFF,TGTGCCAGCAGCTTAGCCCCCGTTCGGGGGGAAGGCTACAATGAGCAGTTCTTC
TRBJ1-1,.,TRBV10-3,TRBD1,CAVETGLGTEAFF,TGTGCCGTCGAGACAGGGTTGGGCACTGAAGCTTTCTTT
TRBJ2-7,.,TRBV11-2,.,CASNLAYEQYF,TGTGCTAGCAACTTAGCTTACGAGCAGTACTTC
TRBJ2-3,.,TRBV5-1,.,CASRTIGTTDTQYF,TGCGCCAGCCGGACTATCGGGACCACAGATACGCAGTATTTT
TRBJ2-2,.,TRBV2,.,CASLGTGELFF,TGTGCCAGCCTAGGGACCGGGGAGCTGTTTTTT
TRBJ1-1,many,TRBV4-1,TRBD1,CASSQRTGMNTEAFF,TGCGCCAGCAGCCAACGGACAGGGATGAACACTGAAGCTTTCTTT
TRBJ2-3,.,TRBV6-2/TRBV6-3,TRBD2,CAGPRGGDMQYF,TGTGCCGGACCACGGGGGGGTGATATGCAGTATTTT
TRBJ2-1,many,TRBV6-2/TRBV6-3,.,CASSYDRRGYNEQFF,TGTGCCAGCAGTTACGATCGCAGGGGCTACAATGAGCAGTTCTTC
TRBJ2-5,.,TRBV6-2/TRBV6-3,.,CASNYRDIQETQYF,TGTGCCAGCAATTACCGGGACATCCAAGAGACCCAGTACTTC
TRBJ1-1,.,TRBV6-2/TRBV6-3,.,CASTIGNGYAKAFF,TGTGCCAGCACCATAGGGAACGGGTACGCTAAAGCTTTCTTT
TRBJ1-2,.,TRBV6-1,.,CASRLGATPTYTF,TGTGCCAGCCGCCTAGGGGCGACTCCGACCTACACCTTC
TRBJ2-1,.,TRBV5-5,.,CAGSLAWVLAEQFF,TGTGCCGGCAGCTTGGCGTGGGTCTTGGCTGAGCAGTTCTTC
TRBJ2-1,.,TRBV11-1,TRBD2,CASSLVTSNEQSF,TGTGCCAGCAGCTTGGTGACTAGCAATGAGCAGTCCTTC
TRBJ2-1,.,TRBV11-3,.,CTSSTGFARGPQNEQFF,TGTACCAGCAGCACCGGATTCGCCCGGGGCCCCCAAAATGAGCAGTTCTTC
TRBJ2-2,.,TRBV6-5,.,CASSSRLGGTNTGELFF,TGTGCCAGCAGTTCCCGGTTAGGGGGGACGAACACCGGGGAGTTGTTTTTT
TRBJ2-5,.,TRBV11-1,TRBD1,CASSWSGGTGSQYF,TGTGCCAGCAGCTGGTCAGGGGGCACTGGGAGCCAGTACTTC
TRBJ2-6,.,TRBV11-2,.,CASSLDRAGANVLTF,TGTGCCAGCAGCTTAGACCGGGCTGGGGCCAACGTCCTGACTTTC
TRBJ1-5,.,TRBV28,.,CASSFRSGQPQHF,TGTGCCAGCAGTTTTCGGTCAGGCCAGCCCCAGCATTTT
TRBJ2-3,.,TRBV10-3,.,CAISESKGGSTDTQYF,TGTGCCATCAGTGAGTCGAAGGGCGGGAGCACAGATACGCAGTATTTT
TRBJ2-1,few,TRBV6-5,TRBD2,CASVGSGKGNEQFF,TGTGCCAGCGTGGGGAGCGGGAAGGGCAATGAGCAGTTCTTC
TRBJ2-1,many,TRBV6-6,.,CASGTPSDNEQFF,TGTGCCAGCGGGACACCCTCGGACAATGAGCAGTTCTTC
TRBJ1-1,.,TRBV10-2,.,CTSSEMFLGNTEAFF,TGCACCAGCAGTGAGATGTTTCTCGGGAACACTGAAGCTTTCTTT
TRBJ2-5,few,TRBV12-3/TRBV12-4,.,CVSSSARGSWETQYF,TGTGTCAGCAGTTCCGCCCGGGGTAGTTGGGAGACCCAGTACTTC
TRBJ2-1,many,TRBV29-1,.,CSVWGDEQFF,TGCAGCGTCTGGGGGGATGAGCAGTTCTTC
TRBJ1-2,many,TRBV29-1,.,CSVEDPPGYGYTF,TGCAGCGTTGAAGATCCGCCAGGCTATGGCTACACCTTC
TRBJ2-1,.,TRBV12-3/TRBV12-4,TRBD2,CASSFALALYNEQLF,TGTGCCAGCAGTTTCGCACTAGCGCTTTACAATGAGCAGCTCTTC
TRBJ2-1,many,TRBV10-2,TRBD2,CASSVSGSNNEQFF,TGCGCCAGCAGTGTAAGCGGGAGTAATAATGAGCAGTTCTTC
TRBJ2-1,many,TRBV11-2,.,CASSKTTVSSYNEQFF,TGTGCCAGCAGCAAAACGACAGTGAGCTCCTACAATGAGCAGTTCTTC
TRBJ2-7,.,TRBV11-2,.,CASSQVQGGSYKQYF,TGCGCCAGCAGCCAAGTCCAGGGGGGGTCCTACAAGCAGTACTTC
TRBJ1-1,.,TRBV12-2,.,CASRLALEGGGTEAFF,TGTGCAAGTCGCTTAGCGCTTGAAGGGGGAGGAACTGAAGCTTTCTTT
TRBJ1-1,.,TRBV11-2,.,CANSSFKGGTEAFF,TGTGCCAACAGCTCCTTTAAAGGGGGCACTGAAGCTTTCTTT
TRBJ2-1,many,TRBV12-3/TRBV12-4,.,CASSFPGSNEQFF,TGTGCCAGCAGTTTCCCGGGATCCAATGAGCAGTTCTTC
TRBJ2-3,.,TRBV6-5,.,CASSNTKRADTQYF,TGTGCCAGCAGTAATACAAAGCGAGCAGATACGCAGTATTTT
TRBJ2-1,.,TRBV6-1,.,CANGEIIRDNEQFF,TGTGCCAACGGTGAAATTATAAGGGACAATGAGCAGTTCTTC
TRBJ2-1,few,TRBV7-9,TRBD2,CASSRLGSGRDNEQFF,TGTGCCAGCAGCCGTTTAGGTAGCGGGAGGGACAATGAGCAGTTCTTC
TRBJ2-3,many,TRBV6-1,.,CASSEGWRDTQYF,TGTGCCAGCAGTGAAGGGTGGAGAGATACGCAGTATTTT
TRBJ1-2,many,TRBV6-5,.,CASSGYQGRDGYTF,TGTGCCAGCAGTGGGTATCAGGGAAGGGATGGCTACACCTTC
TRBJ2-1,few,TRBV6-2/TRBV6-3,TRBD1,CASFHDLGDRDNEQFF,TGTGCCAGCTTTCACGACCTTGGAGACAGGGACAATGAGCAGTTCTTC
TRBJ1-5,few,TRBV6-5,.,CASSVRGGTQPQHF,TGTGCCAGCAGTGTCAGGGGTGGAACTCAGCCCCAGCATTTT
TRBJ2-3,.,TRBV2,.,CASKPGGGTDTQYF,TGTGCCAGCAAACCAGGCGGGGGCACAGATACGCAGTATTTT
TRBJ1-1,.,TRBV14,.,CASSLHRNTEAFF,TGTGCCAGCAGCCTTCACAGGAACACTGAAGCTTTCTTT
TRBJ2-1,.,TRBV11-2,TRBD2,CTSSRTASGMGHEQFF,TGTACCAGCAGCAGGACTGCTAGCGGGATGGGGCATGAGCAGTTCTTC
TRBJ2-3,.,TRBV28,TRBD2,CANTGERAGALGDTQYF,TGTGCCAACACCGGGGAACGAGCGGGAGCCCTCGGAGATACGCAGTATTTT
TRBJ2-1,.,TRBV4-3,.,CASIQEPVQVNEQFF,TGCGCCAGTATCCAAGAACCGGTCCAGGTAAATGAGCAGTTCTTC
TRBJ1-5,.,TRBV29-1,.,CIVRDIARQPQHF,TGCATCGTTAGGGACATCGCGAGGCAGCCCCAGCATTTT
TRBJ1-3,.,TRBV30,TRBD1,CAYTHRGPGNTIYF,TGTGCCTACACTCACAGGGGGCCCGGAAACACCATATATTTT
TRBJ1-2,few,TRBV14,.,CASSQARLYGYTF,TGTGCCAGCAGCCAGGCCAGGCTTTATGGCTACACCTTC